The rows below give T cell receptor beta chains drawn from one sample of a study of blood T cell repertoires in COVID-19. Measured with immunoSEQ multiplex PCR; TCRdb has only the in-frame clones, and not every one. The sample carries about 180,000 clones, 85% to 90% recorded once. Sequencing was performed on peripheral blood. These receptors were obtained from a man aged 50 to 60 with active or convalescent COVID-19. Each CDR3 is given with its conserved first and last residue. Fields, in order: D gene, V gene, CDR3 protein. A D gene is named only where the DNA matches it firmly.

NA | TRBV19 | CASSITVASSAGELFF
NA | TRBV7-9 | CASSVPLGGGPGGELFF
TRBD1 | TRBV29-1 | CSVLGQGAYTEAFF
TRBD1 | TRBV7-3 | CASSLFGQGSGTEAFF
NA | TRBV2 | CASTRGGPNYEQYF
NA | TRBV14 | CASSQGGPASYF
NA | TRBV7-6 | CASSLVAGGAVYEQYF
NA | TRBV28 | CASSWGAGHYNEQFF
NA | TRBV6-1 | CASSDVGLGNSPLHF
NA | TRBV4-1 | CASSPAGTGVLPQHF
TRBD1 | TRBV24-1 | CATSDSGDRVGEQYF
NA | TRBV2 | CASSAHYEQYF
NA | TRBV27 | CASRFRNTEAFF
NA | TRBV19 | CAVGALSGNTIYF
TRBD2 | TRBV20-1 | CSASKGLPDTQYF
TRBD2 | TRBV7-9 | CASSAAGGFPETQYF
TRBD2 | TRBV2 | CANGLAGGIEQYF
TRBD2 | TRBV18 | CASSPREGVSYEQYF
NA | TRBV4-1 | CASSLQWGRGPEAFF
NA | TRBV7-9 | CASSRRLSGANVLTF
NA | TRBV5-4 | CASSLGIRISGANVLTF
TRBD2 | TRBV15 | CATSRGGGGETQYF
TRBD1 | TRBV6-6 | CASSYPGQGGTEAFF
NA | TRBV6-5 | CASSRRLAGTDTQYF
TRBD1 | TRBV11-2 | CASSFGTGSYNEQFF
NA | TRBV28 | CASSLPSSYNEQFF
NA | TRBV13 | CASTGPLRDEQFF
NA | TRBV4-1 | CASSQDWTTYGYTF
NA | TRBV18 | CASSRADYGYTF
TRBD1 | TRBV5-1 | CASRGTGEYNEQFF
NA | TRBV12-5 | CASGLTRSSYNEQFF
NA | TRBV11-2 | CASSLDPSRSTDTQYF
NA | TRBV6-6 | CASSYGPGTEAFF
NA | TRBV19 | CASKGFYYGYTF
NA | TRBV19 | CASNFMNTEAFF
NA | TRBV24-1 | CATSDFGPPEGQETQYF
NA | TRBV2 | CASSIDRSNQPQHF
TRBD1 | TRBV14 | CASSQLQQGNYEQYF
NA | TRBV6-2/TRBV6-3 | CASSLQLYQPQHF
TRBD2 | TRBV11-3 | CASSPGLAGGPEQFF
NA | TRBV9 | CASSPETVVDSPLHF
TRBD1 | TRBV7-9 | CASAQGVDTDTQYF
NA | TRBV5-8 | CASSLQAGGTEAFF
NA | TRBV28 | CASSLGQFKAFF
NA | TRBV5-3 | CARSYPSASSTDTQYF
NA | TRBV6-2/TRBV6-3 | CASSYGQGYGIAFF
TRBD1 | TRBV4-3 | CASSRDRGPYEQYF
NA | TRBV18 | CASSPRQAGNYGYTF
TRBD2 | TRBV3-1/TRBV3-2 | CASSQAAIAGFWDTQYF
NA | TRBV5-1 | CASSLETGVNQPQHF
NA | TRBV7-8 | CASSLMAGFSNQPQHF
NA | TRBV20-1 | CSASGAGPDVQETQYF
TRBD2 | TRBV5-4 | CASSSTSGGAKTQYF
TRBD1 | TRBV24-1 | CATSDPKDRAYEQYF
TRBD1 | TRBV4-2 | CASSRGQGGGDTEAFF
TRBD1 | TRBV18 | CASSANRGHGYTF
NA | TRBV25-1 | CASRGTGTRGEKLFF
NA | TRBV19 | CASSIGRASNQPQHF
NA | TRBV6-1 | CASSELPGSRTDTQYF
TRBD2 | TRBV2 | CASMASGRNTGELFF